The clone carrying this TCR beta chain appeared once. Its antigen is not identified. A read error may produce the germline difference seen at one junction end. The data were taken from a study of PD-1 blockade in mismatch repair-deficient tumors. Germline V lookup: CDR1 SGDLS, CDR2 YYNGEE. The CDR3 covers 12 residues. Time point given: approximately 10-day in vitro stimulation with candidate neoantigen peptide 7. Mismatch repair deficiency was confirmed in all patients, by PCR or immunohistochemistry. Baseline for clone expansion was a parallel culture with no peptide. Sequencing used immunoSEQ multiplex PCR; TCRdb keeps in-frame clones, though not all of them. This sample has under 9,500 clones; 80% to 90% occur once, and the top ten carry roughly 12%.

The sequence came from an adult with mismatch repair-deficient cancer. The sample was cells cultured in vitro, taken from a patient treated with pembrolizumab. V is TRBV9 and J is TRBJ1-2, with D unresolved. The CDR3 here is CASSPSGEQPFF. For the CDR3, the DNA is TGTGCCAGCAGCCCTTCTGGGGAGCAACCCTTCTTC.